These T cell receptor beta chains were read from a single sample in a study of patients with pleural tuberculosis. In TCRdb, the reads were re-called with MiXCR into one record per CDR3 protein. The top ten hold about 16% of the sample, which has around 50,000 distinct CDR3 sequences, about 7.9% seen once. The receptors shown here come from a human donor with pleural tuberculosis. The conserved cysteine and the conserved F or W are not part of the CDR3 here. For some rows the clone size is stated as once, few or many, or as a class when expanded; others skip it.

V gene	clone size	CDR3 protein
TRBV5-1	few	ASSLGSSGRSTDTQY
TRBV6-2/TRBV6-3	many	ASSYSTVSADTQY
TRBV5-6	NA	ASSLDSFTDTQY
TRBV27	many	ASSRDRYYEQY
TRBV20-1	many	SARVGGGFLEQY
TRBV4-1	many	ASSQVWGRVVEAF
TRBV2	many	ASLRVRTEAF
TRBV19	many	ASSIGVGSNQPQH
TRBV29-1	many	SVEIGQGANEQF
TRBV19	NA	AGSMGYFSYNEQF